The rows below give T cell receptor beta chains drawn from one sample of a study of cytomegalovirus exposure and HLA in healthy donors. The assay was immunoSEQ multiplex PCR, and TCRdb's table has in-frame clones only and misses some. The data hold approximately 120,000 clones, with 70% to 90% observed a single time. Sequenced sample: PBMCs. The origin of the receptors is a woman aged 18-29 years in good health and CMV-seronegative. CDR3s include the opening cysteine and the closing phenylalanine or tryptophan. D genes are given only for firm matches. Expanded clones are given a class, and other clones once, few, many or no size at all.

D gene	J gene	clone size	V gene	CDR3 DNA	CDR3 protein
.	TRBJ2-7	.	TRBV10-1	TGCGCCAGCATTGGGGGGTCCTACGAGCAGTACTTC	CASIGGSYEQYF
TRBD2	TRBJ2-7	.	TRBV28	TGTGCCAGCAGTTTATCACTAGCGGGCGAGCAGTACTTC	CASSLSLAGEQYF
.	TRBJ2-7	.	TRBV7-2	TGTGCCAGCAGCTTCTCGGGACTCACCTACTACGAGCAGTACTTC	CASSFSGLTYYEQYF
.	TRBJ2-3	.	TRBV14	TGTGCCAGCAGCCAACGGGGGTCAGATACGCAGTATTTT	CASSQRGSDTQYF
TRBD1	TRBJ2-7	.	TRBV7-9	TGTGCCAGCAGCAGTCCCCGGGACAGGGTCTCCTACGAGCAGTACTTC	CASSSPRDRVSYEQYF
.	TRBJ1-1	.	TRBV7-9	TGTGCCAGCAGCTTATCTTCGGTACCTGAAGCTTTCTTT	CASSLSSVPEAFF
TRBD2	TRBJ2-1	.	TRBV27	TGTGCCAGCAGTTTATCGCGGGGGGACTCCTACAATGAGCAGTTCTTC	CASSLSRGDSYNEQFF
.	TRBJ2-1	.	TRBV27	TGTGCCAGCAGTCCCCGACTACCCAGCTCCTACAATGAGCAGTTCTTC	CASSPRLPSSYNEQFF
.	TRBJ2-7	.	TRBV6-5	TGTGCCAGCAGCACCCCAGGGTTGGGATCCTACGAGCAGTACTTC	CASSTPGLGSYEQYF
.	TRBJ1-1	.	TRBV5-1	TGCGCCAGCAGCTTGGCCGGGTCCCCAGGGGCTTTCTTT	CASSLAGSPGAFF
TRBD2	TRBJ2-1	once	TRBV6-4	TGTGCCAGCAGTAAGTTCGGGACTAGCGGGAGGGCCGGAGGTGAGCAGTTCTTC	CASSKFGTSGRAGGEQFF
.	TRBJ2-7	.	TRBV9	TGTGCCAGCAGCGGGGGGGACTACGAGCAGTACTTC	CASSGGDYEQYF
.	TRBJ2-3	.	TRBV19	TGTGCCAGTAGTATTCGGGAGACAGATACGCAGTATTTT	CASSIRETDTQYF
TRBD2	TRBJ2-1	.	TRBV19	TGTGCCAGTAGTATAGATATAGGGACTAGCGGGAGGGGCTCCTACAATGAGCAGTTCTTC	CASSIDIGTSGRGSYNEQFF
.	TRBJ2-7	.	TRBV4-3	TGCGCCAGCAGCCGAACACAGGGTTACGAGCAGTACTTC	CASSRTQGYEQYF
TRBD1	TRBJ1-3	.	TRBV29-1	TGCAGCGTTGAAGATCCGCAGGGGGCTTTTGGAAACACCATATATTTT	CSVEDPQGAFGNTIYF
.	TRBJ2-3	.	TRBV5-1	TGCGCCAGCAGCTTGGGTAGGGGAAGCACAGATACGCAGTATTTT	CASSLGRGSTDTQYF
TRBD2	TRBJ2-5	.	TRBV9	TGTGCCAGCAGCGTCTTTAGCGGGGGCAGTGAGACCCAGTACTTC	CASSVFSGGSETQYF
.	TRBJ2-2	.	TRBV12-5	TGTGCTAGTGGCCTCACCGGGGAGCTGTTTTTT	CASGLTGELFF
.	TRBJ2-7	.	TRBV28	TGTGCCAGCAGCTGGGGCCTCGAGCAGTACTTC	CASSWGLEQYF
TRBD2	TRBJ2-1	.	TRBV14	TGTGCCAGCAGCCAAGAACTAGCGGGGAACAATGAGCAGTTCTTC	CASSQELAGNNEQFF
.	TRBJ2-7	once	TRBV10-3	TGTGCCATCAGTGAGACGGGAGCCACCTCCTACGAGCAGTACTTC	CAISETGATSYEQYF
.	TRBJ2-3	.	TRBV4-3	TGCGCCAGCAGCCAAGGGTTAGCGGATAGCACAGATACGCAGTATTTT	CASSQGLADSTDTQYF
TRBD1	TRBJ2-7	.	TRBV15	TGTGCCACCAGCAGAGAAGGGGGCGTACAGAGCTCCTACGAGCAGTACTTC	CATSREGGVQSSYEQYF
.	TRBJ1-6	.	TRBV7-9	TGTGCCAGCAGCCCCGGGGAGGACCTTTTTTCACCCCTCCACTTT	CASSPGEDLFSPLHF
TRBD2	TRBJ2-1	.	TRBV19	TGTGCCAGTAGTATTTTTTTGGGACTAGGTAATGAGCAGTTCTTC	CASSIFLGLGNEQFF
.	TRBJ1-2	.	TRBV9	TGTGCCAGCAGCGTAGCAGGGGAAGGCTACACCTTC	CASSVAGEGYTF
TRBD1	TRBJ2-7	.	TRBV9	TGTGCCAGCAGCCCAGACAGGGGTGTTGCCTACGAGCAGTACTTC	CASSPDRGVAYEQYF
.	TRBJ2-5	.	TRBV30	TGTGCCTGGAGTGAGGGGGGGGGCCAAGAGACCCAGTACTTC	CAWSEGGGQETQYF
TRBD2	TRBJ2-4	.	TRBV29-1	TGCAGCGTAACTAGCGGGGTAGACAAAAACATTCAGTACTTC	CSVTSGVDKNIQYF
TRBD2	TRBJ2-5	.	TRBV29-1	TGCAGCGTCCGTATTACTAGCGGGAGTGAGACCCAGTACTTC	CSVRITSGSETQYF
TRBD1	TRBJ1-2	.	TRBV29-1	TGCAGCGTTCGGACAGGGAGAGAAGGCTACACCTTC	CSVRTGREGYTF
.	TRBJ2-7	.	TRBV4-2	TGTGCCAGCAGCCAAGATCAGTCCCGCTCCTACGAGCAGTACTTC	CASSQDQSRSYEQYF
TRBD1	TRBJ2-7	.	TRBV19	TGTGCCAGTAGTATAGGCGACAGGGGGCACGTTTACGAGCAGTACTTC	CASSIGDRGHVYEQYF
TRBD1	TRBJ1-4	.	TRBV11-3	TGTGCCAGCAGCCCCGGACAGGTAGGATTCCCGGGGCAGGGTGAAAAACTGTTTTTT	CASSPGQVGFPGQGEKLFF
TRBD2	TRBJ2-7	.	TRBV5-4	TGTGCCGGAGGGGTAGCGGGATCTAGCGAGCAGTACTTC	CAGGVAGSSEQYF
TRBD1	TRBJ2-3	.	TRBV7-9	TGTGCCAGCAGCTTCGGACAGGGGGCCACAGATACGCAGTATTTT	CASSFGQGATDTQYF
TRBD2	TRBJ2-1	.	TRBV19	TGTGCCAGTAGTATAAGGCTAGCGGGGACCTCCTACAATGAGCAGTTCTTC	CASSIRLAGTSYNEQFF
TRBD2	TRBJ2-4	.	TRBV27	TGTGCCAGCGCAATGAACCTAGCGGGGCTAGCCAAAAACATTCAGTACTTC	CASAMNLAGLAKNIQYF
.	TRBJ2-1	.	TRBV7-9	TGTGCCAGCAGCTTATCCTGGACAGAAAACAATGAGCAGTTCTTC	CASSLSWTENNEQFF
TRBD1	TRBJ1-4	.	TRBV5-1	TGCGCCAGCAGCGGAGGGCCAGGGGGCGAGGAAAAACTGTTTTTT	CASSGGPGGEEKLFF
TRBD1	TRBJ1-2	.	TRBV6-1	TGTGCCAGCAGTGACCGGGGGACAGGGATGTGGGGCTACACCTTC	CASSDRGTGMWGYTF
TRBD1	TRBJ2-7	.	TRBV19	TGTGCCAGTAGTATACAACCCGGGCGACAGGGAACCTACGAGCAGTACTTC	CASSIQPGRQGTYEQYF
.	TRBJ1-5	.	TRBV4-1	TGCGCCAGCAGCCAGGGGGGGGTGGGGTTGTTATTTTATGGCAATCAGCCCCAGCATTTT	CASSQGGVGLLFYGNQPQHF
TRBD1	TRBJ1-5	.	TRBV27	TGTGCCAGCAGTTTAAGACAGGGGGTTCAGCCCCAGCATTTT	CASSLRQGVQPQHF
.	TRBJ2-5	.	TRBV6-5	TGTGCCAGCAGGCAGACATGGGCTGAGACCCAGTACTTC	CASRQTWAETQYF
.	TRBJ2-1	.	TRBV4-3	TGCGCCAGCAGCCAAGATCGAGAACACCGACTAGATTCGTACAATGAGCAGTTCTTC	CASSQDREHRLDSYNEQFF
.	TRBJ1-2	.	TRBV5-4	TGTGCCAGCAGCTTAGGCGGGAACTATGGCTACACCTTC	CASSLGGNYGYTF
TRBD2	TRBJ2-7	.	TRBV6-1	TGTGCCAGCAGTGACAGACTAGCGGGAGCCTACGAGCAGTACTTC	CASSDRLAGAYEQYF
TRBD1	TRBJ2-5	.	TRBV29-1	TGCAGCGTTCGCCCGGGACAGATGCCCGGTGGGACCCAGTACTTC	CSVRPGQMPGGTQYF
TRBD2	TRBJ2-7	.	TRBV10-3	TGTGCCATCAGTCCACTAGCGGGAGGCTCCTACGAGCAGTACTTC	CAISPLAGGSYEQYF
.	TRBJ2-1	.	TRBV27	TGTGCCAGCAGGTCTTACAATGAGCAGTTCTTC	CASRSYNEQFF
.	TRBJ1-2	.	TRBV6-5	TGTGCCAGCAGTTACTCCGGCAGGGGCCGGCCTGCGGGCTACACCTTC	CASSYSGRGRPAGYTF